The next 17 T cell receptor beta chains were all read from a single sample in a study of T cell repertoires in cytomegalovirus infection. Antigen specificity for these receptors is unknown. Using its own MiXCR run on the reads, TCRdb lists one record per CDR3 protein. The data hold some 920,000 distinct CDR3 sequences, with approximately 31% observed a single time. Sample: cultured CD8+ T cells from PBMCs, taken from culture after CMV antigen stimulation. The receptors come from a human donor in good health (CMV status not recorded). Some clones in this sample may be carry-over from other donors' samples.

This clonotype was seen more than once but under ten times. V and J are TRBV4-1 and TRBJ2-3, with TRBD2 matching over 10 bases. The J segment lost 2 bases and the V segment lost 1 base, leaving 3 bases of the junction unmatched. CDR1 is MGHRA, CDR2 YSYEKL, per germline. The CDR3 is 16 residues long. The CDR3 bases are TGCGCCAGCAGCCAAGGAGCGGGGGGGTTCACAGATACGCAGTATTTT. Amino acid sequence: CASSQGAGGFTDTQYF.

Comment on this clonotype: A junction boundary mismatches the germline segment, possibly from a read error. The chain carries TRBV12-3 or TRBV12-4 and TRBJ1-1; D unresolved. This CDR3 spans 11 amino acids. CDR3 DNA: TGTGCCAACAGTTTCGGTACTGAAGCTTTCTTT. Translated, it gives CANSFGTEAFF.

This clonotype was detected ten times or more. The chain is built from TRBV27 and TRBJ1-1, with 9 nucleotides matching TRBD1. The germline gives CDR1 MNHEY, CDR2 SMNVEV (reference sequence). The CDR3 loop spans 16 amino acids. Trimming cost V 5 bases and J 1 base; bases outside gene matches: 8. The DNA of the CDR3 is TGTGCCAGCAGTCCTCCTGGGACAGGGAAGAACACTGAAGCTTTCTTT. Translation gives CASSPPGTGKNTEAFF.

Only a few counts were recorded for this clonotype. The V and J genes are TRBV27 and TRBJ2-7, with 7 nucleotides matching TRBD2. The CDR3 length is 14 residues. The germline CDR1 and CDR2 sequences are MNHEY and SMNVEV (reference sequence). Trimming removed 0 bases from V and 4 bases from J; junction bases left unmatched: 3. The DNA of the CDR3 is TGTGCCAGCAGTTTATCGGGAGGGGTTTACGAGCAGTACTTC. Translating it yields CASSLSGGVYEQYF.

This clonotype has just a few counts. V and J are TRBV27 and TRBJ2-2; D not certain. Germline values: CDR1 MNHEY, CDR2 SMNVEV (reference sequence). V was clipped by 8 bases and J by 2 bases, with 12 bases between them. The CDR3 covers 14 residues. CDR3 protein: CASQFGLNTGELFF. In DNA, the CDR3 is TGTGCCAGCCAATTCGGCCTTAACACCGGGGAGCTGTTTTTT.

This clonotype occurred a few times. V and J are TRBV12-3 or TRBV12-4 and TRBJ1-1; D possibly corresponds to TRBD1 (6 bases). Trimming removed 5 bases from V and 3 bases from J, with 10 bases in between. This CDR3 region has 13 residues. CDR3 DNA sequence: TGTGCCAGCAGTACAGGGAGGGACACTGAAGCTTTCTTT. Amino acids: CASSTGRDTEAFF.

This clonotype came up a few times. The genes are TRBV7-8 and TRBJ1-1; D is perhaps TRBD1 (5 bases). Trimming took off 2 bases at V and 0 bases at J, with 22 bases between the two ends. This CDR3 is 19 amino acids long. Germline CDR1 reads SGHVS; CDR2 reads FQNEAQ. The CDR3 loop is CASSLRRDGQGPLNTEAFF. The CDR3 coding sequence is TGTGCCAGCAGCTTACGGCGCGACGGGCAGGGCCCTTTGAACACTGAAGCTTTCTTT.

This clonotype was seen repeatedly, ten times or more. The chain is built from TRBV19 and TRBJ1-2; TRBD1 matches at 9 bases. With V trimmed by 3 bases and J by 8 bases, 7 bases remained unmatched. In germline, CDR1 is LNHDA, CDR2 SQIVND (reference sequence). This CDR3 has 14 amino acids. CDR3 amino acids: CASSMSRDRAGYTF. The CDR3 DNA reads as TGTGCCAGTAGTATGTCCCGGGACAGGGCCGGCTACACCTTC. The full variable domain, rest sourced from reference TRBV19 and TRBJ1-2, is DGGITQSPKYLFRKEGQNVTLSCEQNLNHDAMYWYRQDPGQGLRLIYYSQIVNDFQKGDIAEGYSVSREKKESFPLTVTSAQKNPTAFYLCASSMSRDRAGYTFGSGTRLTVV.

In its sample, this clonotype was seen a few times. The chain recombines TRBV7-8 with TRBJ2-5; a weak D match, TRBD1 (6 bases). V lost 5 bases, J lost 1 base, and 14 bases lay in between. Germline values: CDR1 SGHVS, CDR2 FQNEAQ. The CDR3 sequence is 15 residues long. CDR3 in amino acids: CASSPPTGIQETQYF. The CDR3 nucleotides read TGTGCCAGCAGCCCCCCTACAGGGATCCAAGAGACCCAGTACTTC.

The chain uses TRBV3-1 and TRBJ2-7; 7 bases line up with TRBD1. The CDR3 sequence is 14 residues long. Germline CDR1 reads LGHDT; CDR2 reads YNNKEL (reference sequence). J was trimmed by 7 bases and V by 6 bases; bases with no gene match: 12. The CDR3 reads CASSTWTGLWEQYF. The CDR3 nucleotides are TGTGCCAGCAGTACCTGGACAGGTTTGTGGGAGCAGTACTTC.

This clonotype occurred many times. For the CDR3, the DNA is TGTGCCAGCAGCCCGGAAACAGGGACACCTTATAGCAATCAGCCCCAGCATTTT. Its translation: CASSPETGTPYSNQPQHF. The V gene is TRBV7-6, the J gene TRBJ1-5, with D possibly TRBD1 on 6 matching bases. The ends were cut back, 5 bases at V and 0 bases at J, with 20 bases in the middle. CDR1 SGHVS and CDR2 FNYEAQ come from the germline V gene. The CDR3 is 18 residues long.

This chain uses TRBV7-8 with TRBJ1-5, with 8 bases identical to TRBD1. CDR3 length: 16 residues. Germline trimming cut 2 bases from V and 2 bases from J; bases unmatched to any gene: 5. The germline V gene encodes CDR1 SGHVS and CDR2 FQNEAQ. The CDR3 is CASSLLDRGGNQPQHF. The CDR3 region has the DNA TGTGCCAGCAGCTTACTTGACAGGGGTGGCAATCAGCCCCAGCATTTT.

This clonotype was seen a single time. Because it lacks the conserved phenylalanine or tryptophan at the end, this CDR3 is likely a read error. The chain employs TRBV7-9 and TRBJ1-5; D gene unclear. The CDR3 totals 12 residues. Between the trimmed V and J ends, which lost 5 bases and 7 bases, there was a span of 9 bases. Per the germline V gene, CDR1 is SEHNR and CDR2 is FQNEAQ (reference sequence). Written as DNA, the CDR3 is TGTGCCAGCAGCGATGGTTTCCAGCCCCAGCATTCT. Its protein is CASSDGFQPQHS.

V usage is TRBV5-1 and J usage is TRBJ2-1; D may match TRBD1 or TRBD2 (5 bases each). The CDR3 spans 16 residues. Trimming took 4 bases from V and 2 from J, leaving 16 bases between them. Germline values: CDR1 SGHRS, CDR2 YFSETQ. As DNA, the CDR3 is TGCGCCAGCAGCCCGCCTGTGGGGGACCCCTACAATGAGCAGTTCTTC. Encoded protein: CASSPPVGDPYNEQFF.

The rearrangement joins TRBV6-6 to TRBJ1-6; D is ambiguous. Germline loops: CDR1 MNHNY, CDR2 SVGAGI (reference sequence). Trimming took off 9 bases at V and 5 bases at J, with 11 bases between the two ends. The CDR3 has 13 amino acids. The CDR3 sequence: CASLGWDNSPLHF. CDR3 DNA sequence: TGTGCCAGTCTCGGCTGGGATAATTCACCCCTCCACTTT.

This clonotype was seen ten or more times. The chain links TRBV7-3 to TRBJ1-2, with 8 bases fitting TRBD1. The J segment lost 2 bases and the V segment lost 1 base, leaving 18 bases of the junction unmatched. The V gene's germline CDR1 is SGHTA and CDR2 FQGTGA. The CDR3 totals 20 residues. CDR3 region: CASSLNGDRDRKSLNYGYTF. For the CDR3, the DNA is TGTGCCAGCAGCTTAAACGGGGACCGGGACAGGAAAAGTTTGAACTATGGCTACACCTTC. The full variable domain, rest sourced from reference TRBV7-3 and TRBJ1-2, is GAGVSQTPSNKVTEKGKYVELRCDPISGHTALYWYRQSLGQGPEFLIYFQGTGAADDSGLPNDRFFAVRPEGSVSTLKIQRTERGDSAVYLCASSLNGDRDRKSLNYGYTFGSGTRLTVV.

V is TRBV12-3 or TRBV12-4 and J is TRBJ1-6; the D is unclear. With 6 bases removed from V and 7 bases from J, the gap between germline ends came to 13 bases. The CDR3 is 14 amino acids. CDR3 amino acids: CASRYGRQNSPLHF. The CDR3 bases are TGTGCCAGCAGATACGGACGGCAAAATTCACCCCTCCACTTT.